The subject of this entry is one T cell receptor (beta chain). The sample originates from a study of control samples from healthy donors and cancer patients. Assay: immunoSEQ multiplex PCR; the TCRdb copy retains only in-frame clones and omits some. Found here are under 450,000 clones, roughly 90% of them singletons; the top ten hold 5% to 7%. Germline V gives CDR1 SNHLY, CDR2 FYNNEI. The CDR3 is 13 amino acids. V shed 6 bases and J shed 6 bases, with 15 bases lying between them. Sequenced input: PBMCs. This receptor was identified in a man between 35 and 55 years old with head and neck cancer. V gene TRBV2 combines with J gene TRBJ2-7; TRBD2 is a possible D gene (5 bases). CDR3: CASRLTYTSEQYF. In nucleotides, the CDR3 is TGTGCCAGCAGACTGACTTACACTAGCGAGCAGTACTTC.